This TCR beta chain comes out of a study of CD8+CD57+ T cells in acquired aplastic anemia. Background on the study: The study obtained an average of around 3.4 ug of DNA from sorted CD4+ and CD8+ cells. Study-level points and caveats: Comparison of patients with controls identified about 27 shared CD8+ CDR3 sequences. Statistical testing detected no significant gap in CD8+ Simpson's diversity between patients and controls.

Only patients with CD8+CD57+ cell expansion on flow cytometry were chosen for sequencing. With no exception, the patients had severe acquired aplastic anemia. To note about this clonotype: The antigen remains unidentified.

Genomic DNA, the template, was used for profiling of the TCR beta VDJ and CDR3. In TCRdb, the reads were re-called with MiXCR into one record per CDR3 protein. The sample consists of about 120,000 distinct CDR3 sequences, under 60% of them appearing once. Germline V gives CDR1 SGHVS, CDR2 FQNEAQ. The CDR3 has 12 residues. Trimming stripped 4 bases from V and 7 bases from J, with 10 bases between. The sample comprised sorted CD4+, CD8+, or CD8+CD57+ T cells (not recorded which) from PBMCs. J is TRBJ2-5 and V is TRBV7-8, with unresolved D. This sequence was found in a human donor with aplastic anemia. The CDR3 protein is CASSSTRGTQYF. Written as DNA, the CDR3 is TGTGCCAGCAGCTCCACCCGCGGGACCCAGTACTTC.